Below, 9 T cell receptor beta chains from the same sample are listed, as sequenced in a study of cytomegalovirus exposure and HLA in healthy donors. Here immunoSEQ multiplex PCR was the method, and the copy in TCRdb shows in-frame clones only, minus some. The sample has about 160,000 clones, 70% to 90% seen once; the top ten hold 3%. The sample taken for sequencing was PBMCs. All receptors derive from a man between 18 and 35 years old in good health and CMV-seronegative.

The rearrangement joins TRBV27 to TRBJ2-2, with D perhaps TRBD1 (6 bases). This CDR3 has 18 amino acids. The germline V and J ends were trimmed by 2 bases and 3 bases, with 19 bases remaining between them. CDR1 is MNHEY, CDR2 SMNVEV, per germline (reference sequence). The CDR3 loop reads CASSLAWARTVHTGELFF. CDR3 in DNA: TGTGCCAGCAGTTTAGCCTGGGCTCGGACAGTTCACACCGGGGAGCTGTTTTTT.

This clone was picked up one time. V gene TRBV4-3 combines with J gene TRBJ1-3, with TRBD1 matching 7 bases. Germline V gene lookup returns CDR1 LGHNA and CDR2 YSLEER. The CDR3 covers 15 residues. V was pared by 3 bases and J by 4 bases, with 6 bases of the junction left unmatched. The CDR3 nucleotides are TGCGCCAGCAGCCACGGGACAGCCAGAGGAAACACCATATATTTT. This encodes CASSHGTARGNTIYF.

The chain links TRBV7-6 to TRBJ1-4, with TRBD1 matching 9 bases. The CDR3 extends over 15 amino acids. From germline, CDR1 is SGHVS and CDR2 FNYEAQ. Unmatched junction bases numbered 4, after V lost 0 bases and J lost 8 bases. The CDR3 DNA follows: TGTGCCAGCAGCTTAGCGGGGACAGGGATGGAAAAACTGTTTTTT. As protein: CASSLAGTGMEKLFF.

The chain has TRBV27 and TRBJ2-5; weak D call: TRBD1 (6 bases). Germline V CDR1 and CDR2: MNHEY, SMNVEV (reference sequence). This CDR3 has 16 amino acids. V was shortened by 4 bases and J by 6 bases, with 21 bases between the two germline ends. Written as DNA, the CDR3 is TGTGCCAGCAGTTCCCGGACAGCAAAGGGTCCTCAGACCCAGTACTTC. It codes for CASSSRTAKGPQTQYF.

The chain joins TRBV25-1 to TRBJ1-4; D is perhaps TRBD1 (5 bases). This CDR3 comprises 14 residues. The ends were cut back, 8 bases at V and 6 bases at J, with 16 bases in the middle. Germline-derived CDR1 and CDR2 are MGHDK and SYGVNS. The CDR3 DNA reads as TGTGCCAGCGGTCGACCGGGGGGAGATGAAAAACTGTTTTTT. It is translated as CASGRPGGDEKLFF.

This clone was counted a single time. This chain links TRBV28 with TRBJ2-7; 8 bases align to TRBD1. The CDR3 covers 15 residues. J gave up 2 bases and V 5 bases, and 8 bases lay outside the gene matches. Looked up from germline, CDR1 is MDHEN and CDR2 is SYDVKM. Here the CDR3 DNA reads TGTGCCAGCAGTGTTGTGGGACAGGTAACCTACGAGCAGTACTTC. As protein: CASSVVGQVTYEQYF.

This chain connects TRBV6-1 to TRBJ1-2, with 8 bases fitting TRBD1. The ends lost 5 bases at V and 7 bases at J; junction bases unmatched: 6. Germline lookup yields CDR1 MNHNS and CDR2 SASEGT. The CDR3 covers 13 residues. The CDR3 sequence is CASSPRTGLGYTF. The CDR3 DNA follows: TGTGCCAGCAGTCCACGGACAGGGCTTGGCTACACCTTC.

V usage is TRBV5-1 and J usage is TRBJ2-2, with D tentatively TRBD2 (6 bases). Looked up from germline, CDR1 is SGHRS and CDR2 is YFSETQ. The V and J ends lost 4 bases and 6 bases respectively, with 16 bases between them. The CDR3 runs to 15 residues. The CDR3, as DNA: TGCGCCAGCAGCGGTCCCTCGCTAGCGTCCGGGGAGCTGTTTTTT. Translating it yields CASSGPSLASGELFF.

The J gene is TRBJ2-3, the V gene TRBV10-1, with D possibly being TRBD2 (6 bases). This CDR3 comprises 13 residues. V lost 8 bases to trimming and J lost 2 bases, with 11 bases between them. The germline gives CDR1 WNHNN, CDR2 SYGVQD (reference sequence). Here the CDR3 reads CASASSATDTQYF. For the CDR3, the DNA is TGCGCCAGCGCATCTAGCGCCACAGATACGCAGTATTTT.